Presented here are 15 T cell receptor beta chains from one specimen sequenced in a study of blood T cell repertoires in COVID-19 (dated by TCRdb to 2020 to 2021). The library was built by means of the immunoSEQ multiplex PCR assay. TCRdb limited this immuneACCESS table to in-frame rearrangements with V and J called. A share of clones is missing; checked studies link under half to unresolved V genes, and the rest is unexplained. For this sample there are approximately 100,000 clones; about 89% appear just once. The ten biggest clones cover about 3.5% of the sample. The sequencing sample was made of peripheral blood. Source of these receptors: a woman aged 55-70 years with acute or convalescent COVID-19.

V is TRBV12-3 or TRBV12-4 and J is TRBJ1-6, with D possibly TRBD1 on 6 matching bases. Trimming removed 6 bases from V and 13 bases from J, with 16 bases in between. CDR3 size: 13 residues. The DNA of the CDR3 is TGTGCCAGCAGGGAGAGGACAGAGGCCCCCCTCCACTTT. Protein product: CASRERTEAPLHF.

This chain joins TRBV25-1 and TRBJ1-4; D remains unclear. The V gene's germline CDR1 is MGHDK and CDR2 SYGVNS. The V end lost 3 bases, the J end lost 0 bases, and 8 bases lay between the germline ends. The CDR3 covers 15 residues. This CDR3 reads CASSDFGTTNEKLFF. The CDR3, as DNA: TGTGCCAGCAGTGATTTCGGGACAACTAATGAAAAACTGTTTTTT.

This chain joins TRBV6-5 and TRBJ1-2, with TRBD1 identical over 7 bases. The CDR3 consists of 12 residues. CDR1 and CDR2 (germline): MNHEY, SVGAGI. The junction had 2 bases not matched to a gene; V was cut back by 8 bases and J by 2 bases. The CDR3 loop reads CASPGQNYGYTF. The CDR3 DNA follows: TGTGCCAGCCCGGGACAGAACTATGGCTACACCTTC.

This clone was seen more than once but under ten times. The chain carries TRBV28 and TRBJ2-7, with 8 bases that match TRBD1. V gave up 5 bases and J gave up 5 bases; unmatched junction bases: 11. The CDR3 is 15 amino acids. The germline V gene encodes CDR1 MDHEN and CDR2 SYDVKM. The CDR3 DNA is TGTGCCAGCAGTCCTGTGGGACAGGTAATCAACGAGCAGTACGTC. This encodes CASSPVGQVINEQYV.

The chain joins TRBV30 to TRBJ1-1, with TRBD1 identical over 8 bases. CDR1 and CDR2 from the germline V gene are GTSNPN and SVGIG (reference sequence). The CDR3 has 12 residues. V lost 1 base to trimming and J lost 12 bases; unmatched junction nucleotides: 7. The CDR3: CAWSATGVESFF. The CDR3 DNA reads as TGTGCCTGGAGTGCGACAGGGGTTGAGTCTTTCTTT.

The CDR3 protein is CASSPGTPTNYGYTF. The CDR3 coding sequence is TGTGCCAGTAGTCCCGGGACACCAACTAACTATGGCTACACCTTC. The V call is TRBV19, the J call TRBJ1-2; D might be TRBD1 (6 bases). Germline V gene lookup returns CDR1 LNHDA and CDR2 SQIVND (reference sequence). V was trimmed by 5 bases and J by 0 bases, leaving 13 bases between them. The CDR3 totals 15 residues.

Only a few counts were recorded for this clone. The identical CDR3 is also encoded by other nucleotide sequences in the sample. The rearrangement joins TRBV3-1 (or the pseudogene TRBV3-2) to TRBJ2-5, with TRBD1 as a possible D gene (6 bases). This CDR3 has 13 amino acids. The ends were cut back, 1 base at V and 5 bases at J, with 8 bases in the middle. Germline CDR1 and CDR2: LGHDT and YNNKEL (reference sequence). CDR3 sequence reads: CASSQVRGETQYF. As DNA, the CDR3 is TGTGCCAGCAGCCAAGTCAGGGGTGAGACCCAGTACTTC.

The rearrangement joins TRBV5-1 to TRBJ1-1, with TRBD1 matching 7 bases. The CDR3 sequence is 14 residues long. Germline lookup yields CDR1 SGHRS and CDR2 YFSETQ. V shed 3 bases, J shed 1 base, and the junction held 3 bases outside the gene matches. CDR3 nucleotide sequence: TGCGCCAGCAGCTCGGGACAGCCGAACACTGAAGCTTTCTTT. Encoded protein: CASSSGQPNTEAFF.

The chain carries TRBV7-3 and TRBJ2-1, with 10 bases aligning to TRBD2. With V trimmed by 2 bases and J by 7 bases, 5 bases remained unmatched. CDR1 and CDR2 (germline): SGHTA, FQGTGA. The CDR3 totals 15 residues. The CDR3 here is CASSLAPSGRNEQFF. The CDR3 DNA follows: TGTGCCAGCAGCTTAGCCCCTAGCGGGAGAAATGAGCAGTTCTTC.

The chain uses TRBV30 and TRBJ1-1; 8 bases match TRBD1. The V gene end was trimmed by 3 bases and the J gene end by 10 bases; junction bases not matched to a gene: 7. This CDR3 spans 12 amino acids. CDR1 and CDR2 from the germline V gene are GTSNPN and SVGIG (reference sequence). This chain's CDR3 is CAWRVDRVSAFF. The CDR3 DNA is TGTGCCTGGAGGGTGGACAGGGTATCAGCTTTCTTT.

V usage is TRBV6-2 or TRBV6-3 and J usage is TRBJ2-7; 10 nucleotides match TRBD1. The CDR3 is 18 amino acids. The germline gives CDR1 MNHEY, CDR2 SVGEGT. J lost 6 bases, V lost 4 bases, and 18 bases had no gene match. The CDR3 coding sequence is TGTGCCAGCAGTTTCACTGCTCCTCCCGGGACAGGGGTAGGCGAGCAGTACTTC. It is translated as CASSFTAPPGTGVGEQYF.

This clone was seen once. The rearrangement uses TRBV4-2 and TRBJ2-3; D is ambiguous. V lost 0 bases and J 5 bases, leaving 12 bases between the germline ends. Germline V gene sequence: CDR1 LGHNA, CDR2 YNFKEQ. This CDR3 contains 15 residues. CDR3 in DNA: TGTGCCAGCAGCCAAGAAAGGAGACGGGTAGATACGCAGTATTTT. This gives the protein CASSQERRRVDTQYF.

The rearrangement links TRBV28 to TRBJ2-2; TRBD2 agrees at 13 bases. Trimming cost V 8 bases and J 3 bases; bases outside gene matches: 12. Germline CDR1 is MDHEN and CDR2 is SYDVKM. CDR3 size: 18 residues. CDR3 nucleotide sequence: TGTGCCAGCGACCAAGGGACTAGCGGGGTTCTTCACACCGGGGAGCTGTTTTTT. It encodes CASDQGTSGVLHTGELFF.

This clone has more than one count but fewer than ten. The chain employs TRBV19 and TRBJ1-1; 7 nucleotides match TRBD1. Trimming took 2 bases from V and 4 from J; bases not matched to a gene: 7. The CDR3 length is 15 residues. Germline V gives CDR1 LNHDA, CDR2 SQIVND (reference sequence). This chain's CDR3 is CASSILGQFFTEAFF. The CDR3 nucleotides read TGTGCCAGTAGTATACTGGGACAGTTTTTCACTGAAGCTTTCTTT. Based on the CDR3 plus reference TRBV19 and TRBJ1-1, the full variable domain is DGGITQSPKYLFRKEGQNVTLSCEQNLNHDAMYWYRQDPGQGLRLIYYSQIVNDFQKGDIAEGYSVSREKKESFPLTVTSAQKNPTAFYLCASSILGQFFTEAFFGQGTRLTVV.

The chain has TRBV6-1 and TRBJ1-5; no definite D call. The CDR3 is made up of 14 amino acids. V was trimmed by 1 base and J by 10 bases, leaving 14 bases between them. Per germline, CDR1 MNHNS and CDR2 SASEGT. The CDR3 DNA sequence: TGTGCCAGCAGTGAAGGGGCCGTCATCAGCCCCCAGCATTTT. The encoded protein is CASSEGAVISPQHF.